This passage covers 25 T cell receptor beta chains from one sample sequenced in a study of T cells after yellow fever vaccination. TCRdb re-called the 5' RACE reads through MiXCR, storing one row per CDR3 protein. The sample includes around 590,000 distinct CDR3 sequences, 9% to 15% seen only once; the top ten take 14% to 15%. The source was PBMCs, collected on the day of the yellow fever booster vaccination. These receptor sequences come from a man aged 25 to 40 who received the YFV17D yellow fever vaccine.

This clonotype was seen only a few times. CDR3 sequence reads: CASSLVSPALNEQFF. The CDR3 DNA is TGCGCCAGCAGCTTGGTATCCCCAGCCTTGAATGAGCAGTTCTTC. The chain couples TRBV5-1 to TRBJ2-1; D is ambiguous. CDR3 size: 15 residues. The V gene's germline CDR1 is SGHRS and CDR2 YFSETQ. V was cut by 0 bases and J by 7 bases, with 14 bases left in between.

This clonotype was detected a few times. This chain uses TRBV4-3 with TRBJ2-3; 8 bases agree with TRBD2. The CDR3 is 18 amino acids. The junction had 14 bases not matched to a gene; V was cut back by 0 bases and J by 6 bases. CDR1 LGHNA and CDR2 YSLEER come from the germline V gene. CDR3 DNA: TGCGCCAGCAGCCAAGATCGGATCGGGACTAGAGAACCGGATACGCAGTATTTT. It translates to CASSQDRIGTREPDTQYF.

CDR3 nucleotides: TGCGCCAGCAGCTCGGGCAGCCCGGTAAAATCTGAAGCTTTCTTT. It is translated as CASSSGSPVKSEAFF. V and J are TRBV5-1 and TRBJ1-1; D is ambiguous. Per the germline V gene, CDR1 is SGHRS and CDR2 is YFSETQ. CDR3 length: 15 residues. Trimming took off 3 bases at V and 6 bases at J, with 18 bases between the two ends. The full variable domain, its missing parts supplied by reference TRBV5-1 and TRBJ1-1, is KAGVTQTPRYLIKTRGQQVTLSCSPISGHRSVSWYQQTPGQGLQFLFEYFSETQRNKGNFPGRFSGRQFSNSRSEMNVSTLELGDSALYLCASSSGSPVKSEAFFGQGTRLTVV.

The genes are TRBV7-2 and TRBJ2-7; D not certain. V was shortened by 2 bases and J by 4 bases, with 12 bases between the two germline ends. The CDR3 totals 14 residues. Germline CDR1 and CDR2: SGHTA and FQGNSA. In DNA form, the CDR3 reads TGTGCCAGCAGCTTAAGTGTTAACGGGTACGAGCAGTACTTC. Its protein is CASSLSVNGYEQYF.

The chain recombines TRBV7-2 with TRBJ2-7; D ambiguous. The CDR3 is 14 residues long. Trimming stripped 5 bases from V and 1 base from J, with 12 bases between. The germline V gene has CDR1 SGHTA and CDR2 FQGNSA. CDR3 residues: CASSLFAGSYEQYF. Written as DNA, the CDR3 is TGTGCCAGCAGCCTCTTTGCAGGATCCTACGAGCAGTACTTC.

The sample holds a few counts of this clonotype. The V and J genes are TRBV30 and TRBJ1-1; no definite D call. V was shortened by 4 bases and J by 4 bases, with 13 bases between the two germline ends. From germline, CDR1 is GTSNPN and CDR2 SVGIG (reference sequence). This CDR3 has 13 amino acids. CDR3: CAWTAAAFTEAFF. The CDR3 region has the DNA TGTGCCTGGACTGCCGCAGCTTTCACTGAAGCTTTCTTT.

CDR3 nucleotides: TGTGCCAGCAGTTACGCAGGGACGGATCCCTCGGAGACCCAGTACTTC. The encoded protein is CASSYAGTDPSETQYF. The V and J genes are TRBV6-5 and TRBJ2-5; D is possibly TRBD1 or TRBD2 (5 bases each). Germline assignment: CDR1 MNHEY and CDR2 SVGAGI. This CDR3 region has 16 residues. Deletions cut 2 bases from V and 5 bases from J, with 18 bases between.

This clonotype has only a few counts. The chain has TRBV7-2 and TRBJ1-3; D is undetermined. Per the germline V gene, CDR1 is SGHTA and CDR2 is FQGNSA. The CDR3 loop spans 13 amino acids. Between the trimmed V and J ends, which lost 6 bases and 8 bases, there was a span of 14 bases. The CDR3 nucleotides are TGTGCCAGCAGTTTCGACCGCGGGTACACCATATATTTT. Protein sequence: CASSFDRGYTIYF. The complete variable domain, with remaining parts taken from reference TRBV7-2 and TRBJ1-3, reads GAGVSQSPSNKVTEKGKDVELRCDPISGHTALYWYRQSLGQGLEFLIYFQGNSAPDKSGLPSDRFSAERTGGSVSTLTIQRTQQEDSAVYLCASSFDRGYTIYFGEGSWLTVV.

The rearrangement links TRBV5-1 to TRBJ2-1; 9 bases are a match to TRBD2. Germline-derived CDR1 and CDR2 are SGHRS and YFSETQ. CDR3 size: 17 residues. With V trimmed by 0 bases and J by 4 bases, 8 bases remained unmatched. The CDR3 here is CASSLVLAGASYNEQFF. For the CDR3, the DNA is TGCGCCAGCAGCTTGGTATTAGCGGGAGCTTCATACAATGAGCAGTTCTTC.

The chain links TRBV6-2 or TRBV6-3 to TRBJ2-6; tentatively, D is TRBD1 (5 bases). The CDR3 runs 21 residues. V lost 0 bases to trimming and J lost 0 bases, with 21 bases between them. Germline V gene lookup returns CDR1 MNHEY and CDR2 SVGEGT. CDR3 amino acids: CASSYSPNSIRGISGANVLTF. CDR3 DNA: TGTGCCAGCAGTTACTCCCCTAACTCCATAAGGGGCATCTCTGGGGCCAACGTCCTGACTTTC.

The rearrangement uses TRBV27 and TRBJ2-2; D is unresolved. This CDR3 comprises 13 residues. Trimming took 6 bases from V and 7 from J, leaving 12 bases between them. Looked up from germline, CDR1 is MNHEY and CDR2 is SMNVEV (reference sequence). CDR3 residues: CASSRPPGGELFF. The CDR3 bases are TGTGCCAGCAGCCGACCCCCTGGCGGGGAGCTGTTTTTT.

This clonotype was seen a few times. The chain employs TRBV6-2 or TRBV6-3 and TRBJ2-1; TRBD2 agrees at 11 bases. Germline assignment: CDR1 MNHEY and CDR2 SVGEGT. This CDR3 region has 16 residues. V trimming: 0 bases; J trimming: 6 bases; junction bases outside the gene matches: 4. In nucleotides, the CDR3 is TGTGCCAGCAGTTACTCGGCTAGCGGGAGGAGCAATGAGCAGTTCTTC. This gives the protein CASSYSASGRSNEQFF.

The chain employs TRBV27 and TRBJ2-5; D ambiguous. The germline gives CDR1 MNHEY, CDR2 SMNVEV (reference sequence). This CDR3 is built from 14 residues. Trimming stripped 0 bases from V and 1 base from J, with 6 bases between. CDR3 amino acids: CASSLSYSQETQYF. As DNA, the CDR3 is TGTGCCAGCAGTTTATCTTACAGCCAAGAGACCCAGTACTTC.

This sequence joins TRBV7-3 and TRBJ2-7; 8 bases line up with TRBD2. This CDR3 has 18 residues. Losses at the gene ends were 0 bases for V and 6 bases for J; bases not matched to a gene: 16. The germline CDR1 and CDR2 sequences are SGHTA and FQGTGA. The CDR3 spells CASSLTASTGTRPTEQYF. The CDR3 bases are TGTGCCAGCAGCTTAACCGCTTCGACCGGGACTAGACCTACCGAGCAGTACTTC.

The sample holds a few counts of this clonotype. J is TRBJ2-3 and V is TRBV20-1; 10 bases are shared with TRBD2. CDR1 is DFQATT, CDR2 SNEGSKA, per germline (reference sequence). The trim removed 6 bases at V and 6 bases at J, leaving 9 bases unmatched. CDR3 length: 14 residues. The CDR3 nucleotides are TGCAGTGCCCCGCGGGGACTAGCGAGGGATACGCAGTATTTT. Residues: CSAPRGLARDTQYF.

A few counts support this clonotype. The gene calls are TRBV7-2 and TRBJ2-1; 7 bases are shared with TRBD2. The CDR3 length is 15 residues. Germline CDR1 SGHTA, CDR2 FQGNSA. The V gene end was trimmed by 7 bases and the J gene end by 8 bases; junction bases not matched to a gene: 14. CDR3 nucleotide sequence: TGTGCCAGCAAGGGCTCGAGCGGGAAGGGAGATGAGCAGTTCTTC. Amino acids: CASKGSSGKGDEQFF.

CDR3 region: CASTYGTGMAGELFF. CDR3 nucleotides: TGTGCCAGCACCTACGGGACAGGGATGGCCGGGGAGCTGTTTTTT. V gene TRBV6-1 combines with J gene TRBJ2-2, with 9 bases matching TRBD1. CDR1 and CDR2 (germline): MNHNS, SASEGT. Trimming at V came to 7 bases and at J to 6 bases, leaving 9 bases not matched to a gene. CDR3 length: 15 amino acids.

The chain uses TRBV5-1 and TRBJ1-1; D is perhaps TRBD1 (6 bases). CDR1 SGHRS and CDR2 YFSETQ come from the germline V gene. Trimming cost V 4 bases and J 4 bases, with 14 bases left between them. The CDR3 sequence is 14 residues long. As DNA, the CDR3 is TGCGCCAGCAGCCCACAGGGTGTTAGCACTGAAGCTTTCTTT. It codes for CASSPQGVSTEAFF.

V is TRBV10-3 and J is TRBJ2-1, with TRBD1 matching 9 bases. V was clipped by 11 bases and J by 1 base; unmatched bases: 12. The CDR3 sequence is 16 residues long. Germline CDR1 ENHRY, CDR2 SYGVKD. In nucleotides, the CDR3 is TGTGCCCTTGGGGGGACAGGGACGGGGTCCTACAATGAGCAGTTCTTC. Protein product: CALGGTGTGSYNEQFF.

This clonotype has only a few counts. The CDR3, as DNA: TGCAGTGTCAGTCCTAGAGTCAATGAGCAGTTCTTC. Protein sequence: CSVSPRVNEQFF. The chain links TRBV20-1 to TRBJ2-1; D remains unclear. CDR1 and CDR2 (germline): DFQATT, SNEGSKA (reference sequence). This CDR3 is 12 amino acids long. Between the trimmed V and J ends, which lost 7 bases and 6 bases, there was a span of 13 bases.

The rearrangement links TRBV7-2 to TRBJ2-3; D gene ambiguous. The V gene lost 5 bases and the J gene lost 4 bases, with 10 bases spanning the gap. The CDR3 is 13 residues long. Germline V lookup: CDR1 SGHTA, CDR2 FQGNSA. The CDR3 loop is CASSLMVADTQYF. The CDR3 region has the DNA TGTGCCAGCAGCCTGATGGTGGCAGATACGCAGTATTTT.

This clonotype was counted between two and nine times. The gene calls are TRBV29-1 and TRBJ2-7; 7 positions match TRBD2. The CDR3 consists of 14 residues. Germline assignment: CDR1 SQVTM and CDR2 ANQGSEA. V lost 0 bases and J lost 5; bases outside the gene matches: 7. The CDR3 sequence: CSVEERGKGNEQYF. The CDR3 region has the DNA TGCAGCGTTGAAGAGCGGGGGAAGGGGAACGAGCAGTACTTC.

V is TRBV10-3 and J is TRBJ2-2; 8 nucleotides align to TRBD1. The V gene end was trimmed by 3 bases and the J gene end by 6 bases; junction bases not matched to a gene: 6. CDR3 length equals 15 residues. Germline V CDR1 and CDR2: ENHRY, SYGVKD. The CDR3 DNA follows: TGTGCCATCAGTGATGCAGGGGGCATAGCCGGGGAGCTGTTTTTT. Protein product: CAISDAGGIAGELFF.

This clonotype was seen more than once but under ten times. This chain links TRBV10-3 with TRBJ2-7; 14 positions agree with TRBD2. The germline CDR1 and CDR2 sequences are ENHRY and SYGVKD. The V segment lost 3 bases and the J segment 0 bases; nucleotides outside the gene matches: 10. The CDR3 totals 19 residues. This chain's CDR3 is CAISDPGLAGVTRSYEQYF. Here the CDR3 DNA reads TGTGCCATCAGTGACCCGGGACTAGCGGGAGTTACTCGCTCCTACGAGCAGTACTTC.

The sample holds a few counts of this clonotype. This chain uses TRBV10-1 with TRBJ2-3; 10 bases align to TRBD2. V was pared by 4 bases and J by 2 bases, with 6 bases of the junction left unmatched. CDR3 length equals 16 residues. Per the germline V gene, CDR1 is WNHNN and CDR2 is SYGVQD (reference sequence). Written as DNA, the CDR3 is TGCGCCAGCAGTGTCTTAGGACTAGCGGCCACAGATACGCAGTATTTT. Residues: CASSVLGLAATDTQYF.